What follows is one T cell receptor (beta chain) and its context. Its antigen is as yet unknown. This entry is derived from a study of long-term antiretroviral therapy in people with HIV. Findings and caveats of the study: Information pertaining to ART adherence, viral resistance or therapeutic modifications was not obtained. Against controls, HIV repertoires showed narrower ranges of CDR3 length.

Samples were assayed with immunoSEQ v3.0 at survey level. TCRdb's copy holds only in-frame clones and misses some; the assay was immunoSEQ multiplex PCR. The sample lists some 30,000 clones; approximately 90% were seen once. Treated in the United States were all of the participants with HIV. The source of this sequence is a woman aged 40 to 50 with HIV. This specimen was unsorted PBMCs, taken more than 5 years after starting antiretroviral therapy.

In DNA form, the CDR3 reads TGCGCCAGCAGCCAAGATGATCAGGGATATGGCTACACCTTC. This sequence encodes CASSQDDQGYGYTF. This chain joins TRBV4-3 and TRBJ1-2; a possible D gene is TRBD1 (5 bases). Germline CDR1 is LGHNA and CDR2 is YSLEER. The ends were cut back, 0 bases at V and 5 bases at J, with 10 bases in the middle. The CDR3 contains 14 residues.